The 20 T cell receptor beta chains presented below share a single source sample, sequenced in a study of cytomegalovirus exposure and HLA in healthy donors. 13 Jbeta primers and 60 Vbeta primers were used for the PCR. TCRdb's copy holds only in-frame clones and misses some; the assay was immunoSEQ multiplex PCR. Among 110,000 or so clones listed, under 90% were seen once. The sequenced sample consisted of PBMCs. The receptors were sampled from a woman aged 35 to 49 in good health and CMV-seronegative.

The chain is built from TRBV7-9 and TRBJ1-3; TRBD1 is a possible D gene (5 bases). V was shortened by 1 base and J by 1 base, with 5 bases between the two germline ends. The CDR3 totals 14 residues. Germline lookup yields CDR1 SEHNR and CDR2 FQNEAQ (reference sequence). The CDR3 region is CASSLEGSGNTIYF. DNA of the CDR3: TGTGCCAGCAGCTTAGAGGGGTCTGGAAACACCATATATTTT.

This chain joins TRBV7-3 and TRBJ2-2; 8 nucleotides agree with TRBD2. The CDR3 runs 16 residues. V lost 5 bases to trimming and J lost 1 base; unmatched junction nucleotides: 6. CDR1 is SGHTA and CDR2 is FQGTGA in the germline V gene. Here the CDR3 DNA reads TGTGCCAGCAGCGGAGTAGCGGGGAGGAACACCGGGGAGCTGTTTTTT. Its protein is CASSGVAGRNTGELFF. The whole variable domain, remainder taken from reference TRBV7-3 and TRBJ2-2, is GAGVSQTPSNKVTEKGKYVELRCDPISGHTALYWYRQSLGQGPEFLIYFQGTGAADDSGLPNDRFFAVRPEGSVSTLKIQRTERGDSAVYLCASSGVAGRNTGELFFGEGSRLTVL.

The CDR3 nucleotides read TGTGCCAGCAGCACAGGACAGGGAAAGAATGAAAAACTGTTTTTT. This codes for CASSTGQGKNEKLFF. The chain carries TRBV7-9 and TRBJ1-4; 8 bases line up with TRBD1. This CDR3 has 15 residues. Germline V gives CDR1 SEHNR, CDR2 FQNEAQ (reference sequence). With V trimmed by 5 bases and J by 5 bases, 7 bases remained unmatched. Filled out from reference TRBV7-9 and TRBJ1-4, the complete variable domain reads DTGVSQNPRHKITKRGQNVTFRCDPISEHNRLYWYRQTLGQGPEFLTYFQNEAQLEKSRLLSDRFSAERPKGSFSTLEIQRTEQGDSAMYLCASSTGQGKNEKLFFGSGTQLSVL.

This rearrangement joins TRBV18 to TRBJ1-2; D may be TRBD1 (6 bases). The CDR3 has 15 residues. Germline lookup yields CDR1 KGHSH and CDR2 LQKENI. Trimming stripped 4 bases from V and 3 bases from J, with 15 bases between. The CDR3 DNA reads TGTGCCAGCTCACTCTCGGACAGTTCTGACTATGGCTACACCTTC. The encoded protein is CASSLSDSSDYGYTF.

The rearrangement links TRBV15 to TRBJ1-5; maybe TRBD1 (5 bases). CDR3 length: 17 amino acids. The V gene lost 0 bases and the J gene lost 0 bases, with 12 bases spanning the gap. Germline assignment: CDR1 LNHNV and CDR2 YYDKDF (reference sequence). Here the CDR3 DNA reads TGTGCCACCAGCAGAGATCGCGGGGGAAGTAGCAATCAGCCCCAGCATTTT. The encoded protein is CATSRDRGGSSNQPQHF.

CDR3 amino acids: CAWSVPDRSGYGYTF. CDR3 nucleotides: TGTGCCTGGAGTGTACCCGACAGGTCCGGCTATGGCTACACCTTC. This rearrangement joins TRBV30 to TRBJ1-2, with a weak D call TRBD1 (6 bases). Trimming left V 0 bases short and J 4 bases short, with 15 bases between. Germline CDR1 is GTSNPN and CDR2 is SVGIG (reference sequence). The CDR3 spans 15 residues.

CDR3 amino acids: CASSMGGDRGIYEQYF. The CDR3 region has the DNA TGTGCCAGTAGTATGGGTGGGGACAGGGGGATCTACGAGCAGTACTTC. The J gene is TRBJ2-7, the V gene TRBV19; the match to TRBD1 covers 11 bases. CDR1 and CDR2 (germline): LNHDA, SQIVND (reference sequence). The CDR3 is 16 amino acids. The V and J ends lost 3 bases and 3 bases, in that order; junction bases with no gene match: 7.

The chain joins TRBV28 to TRBJ2-7, with D hard to call. V was pared by 8 bases and J by 3 bases, with 17 bases between. Germline V gene data show CDR1 as MDHEN and CDR2 as SYDVKM. This CDR3 is 14 amino acids long. The CDR3 nucleotides read TGTGCCAGCGGGCCCCTCGATGTTTACTACGAGCAGTACTTC. Protein: CASGPLDVYYEQYF.

V is TRBV2 and J is TRBJ1-2, with 11 bases that match TRBD1. The CDR3 loop spans 14 amino acids. Germline-derived CDR1 and CDR2 are SNHLY and FYNNEI. V lost 7 bases and J lost 4; bases outside the gene matches: 5. The CDR3 here is CASKGQGVGYGYTF. For the CDR3, the DNA is TGTGCCAGCAAGGGACAGGGGGTGGGCTATGGCTACACCTTC. The full variable domain, completed using reference TRBV2 and TRBJ1-2, is EPEVTQTPSHQVTQMGQEVILRCVPISNHLYFYWYRQILGQKVEFLVSFYNNEISEKSEIFDDQFSVERPDGSNFTLKIRSTKLEDSAMYFCASKGQGVGYGYTFGSGTRLTVV.

This clone was detected once. The V gene is TRBV7-9, the J gene TRBJ2-7, with TRBD1 matching 7 bases. The J segment lost 1 base and the V segment lost 5 bases, leaving 2 bases of the junction unmatched. Germline CDR1 SEHNR, CDR2 FQNEAQ (reference sequence). This CDR3 has 13 amino acids. The CDR3 spells CASSIQGSYEQYF. The CDR3 DNA is TGTGCCAGCAGCATACAGGGGTCCTACGAGCAGTACTTC.

The rearrangement links TRBV11-3 to TRBJ2-5; 10 positions match TRBD2. Germline V gene data show CDR1 as SGHNT and CDR2 as YENEEA. CDR3 size: 15 residues. V lost 2 bases, J lost 5 bases, and 5 bases stayed unmatched. CDR3 in amino acids: CASSLSGGADETQYF. As DNA, the CDR3 is TGTGCCAGCAGCTTAAGCGGGGGGGCCGATGAGACCCAGTACTTC.

In its sample, this clone was seen a few times. The chain carries TRBV6-5 and TRBJ1-1; D gene ambiguous. Between the trimmed V and J ends, which lost 6 bases and 4 bases, there was a span of 12 bases. The CDR3 is 13 residues long. Germline V CDR1 and CDR2: MNHEY, SVGAGI. This chain's CDR3 is CASSRLEGTEAFF. Written as DNA, the CDR3 is TGTGCCAGCAGCCGCCTCGAGGGCACTGAAGCTTTCTTT.

The chain carries TRBV19 and TRBJ2-7, with 7 nucleotides matching TRBD2. In germline, CDR1 is LNHDA, CDR2 SQIVND (reference sequence). CDR3 length: 14 residues. V gave up 5 bases and J gave up 1 base; unmatched junction bases: 5. The CDR3 nucleotides are TGTGCCAGTAGTGATCTAGCGGCATCCTACGAGCAGTACTTC. Residues: CASSDLAASYEQYF.

The chain recombines TRBV7-6 with TRBJ2-7, with TRBD1 as a possible D gene (6 bases). Trimming took 5 bases from V and 0 from J, leaving 11 bases between them. Germline CDR1 is SGHVS and CDR2 is FNYEAQ. The CDR3 runs to 14 residues. The DNA for the CDR3 is TGTGCCAGCAGCCGGACAGCGAACTCCTACGAGCAGTACTTC. Encoded protein: CASSRTANSYEQYF.

The rearrangement joins TRBV10-1 to TRBJ1-4; perhaps TRBD1 as D (6 bases). This CDR3 has 14 amino acids. Germline V CDR1 and CDR2: WNHNN, SYGVQD (reference sequence). Trimming took off 0 bases at V and 10 bases at J, with 12 bases between the two ends. In DNA form, the CDR3 reads TGCGCCAGCAGTGAGTCCCGGGACAAGGGAAAACTGTTTTTT. This codes for CASSESRDKGKLFF.

The chain joins TRBV5-4 to TRBJ1-2; TRBD1 aligns across 12 bases. Trimming cost V 4 bases and J 8 bases; bases outside gene matches: 6. The germline gives CDR1 SGHNT, CDR2 YYREEE (reference sequence). This CDR3 region has 14 residues. CDR3 DNA sequence: TGTGCCAGCAGCGTACTGGGACAGGGGGCCGGCTACACCTTC. This sequence encodes CASSVLGQGAGYTF.

The chain recombines TRBV6-1 with TRBJ1-3, with D perhaps matching TRBD1 (5 bases). This CDR3 has 14 amino acids. Germline CDR1 MNHNS, CDR2 SASEGT. V was cut by 1 base and J by 7 bases, with 11 bases left in between. The CDR3 sequence: CASSEGGGPNTIYF. The CDR3 DNA reads TGTGCCAGCAGTGAAGGGGGCGGCCCGAACACCATATATTTT.

V is TRBV4-2 and J is TRBJ1-5; 7 nucleotides align to TRBD1. Germline trimming cut 2 bases from V and 2 bases from J; bases unmatched to any gene: 9. This CDR3 is built from 17 residues. Germline V gene lookup returns CDR1 LGHNA and CDR2 YNFKEQ. The CDR3 reads CASSQLATGTGNQPQHF. The CDR3 DNA reads TGTGCCAGCAGCCAACTCGCAACCGGGACAGGCAATCAGCCCCAGCATTTT.

The chain is built from TRBV27 and TRBJ1-4, with D uncertain. CDR3 length: 15 residues. Trimming took off 0 bases at V and 4 bases at J, with 9 bases between the two ends. From germline, CDR1 is MNHEY and CDR2 SMNVEV (reference sequence). The CDR3, as DNA: TGTGCCAGCAGTTTATCCGCCTACAGTAATGAAAAACTGTTTTTT. The encoded protein is CASSLSAYSNEKLFF.

This clone was observed once. The rearrangement joins TRBV30 to TRBJ1-1; D gene ambiguous. Trimming pared 2 bases from V and 0 bases from J, leaving 10 bases between. The CDR3 length is 14 residues. Germline V CDR1 and CDR2: GTSNPN, SVGIG (reference sequence). CDR3 sequence (DNA): TGTGCCTGGAGTCCCACAGTAATGAACACTGAAGCTTTCTTT. Protein sequence: CAWSPTVMNTEAFF.